This record concerns one TCR beta chain sequence. The clone's antigen remains unknown. No quality values exist for individual bases; no much larger clone is one base distant. The data are from a study of blood T cell repertoires in COVID-19 (dated by TCRdb to the early 2020s). About the study as a whole: Samples from collaborators originated in the United States, Italy and Spain and spanned both the acute and convalescent phases of COVID-19. The material from the prospective study consisted of cDNA or gDNA derived from T cells, B-cell-depleted T cells, or PBMCs. Subjects who had been exposed to COVID-19, were actively infected with it, or had recovered from it provided the deeply sampled blood TCRbeta repertoires that made up the dataset. A freely available public database, intended as a resource for researchers studying the immune response to SARS-CoV-2, is where the repertoires were released. Samples came from the ongoing ImmuneRACE study (first 160 participants) plus 1,254 subjects from 6 global collaborators. Sample metadata almost always included a de-identified subject ID, COVID-19 status, age in years and sex. HLA class I and class II types, where available, came from metadata supplied by the sample provider rather than from assay-based typing.

The immunoSEQ Assay, a bias-controlled multiplex PCR, was used to amplify TCRbeta CDR3 regions from genomic DNA. The authors' analysis ran thus. The number of nucleated cells in each sample was estimated from the amplification of reference gene primers within the assay. To quantify the absolute abundance of each unique TCRbeta CDR3 rearrangement, sequence reads were collapsed and filtered. For each sample, productive Simpson clonality was calculated as the square root of Simpson's diversity index across productive rearrangements. TCRdb stores this immuneACCESS table with in-frame sequences only. Part of the clones is absent; in the studies checked, under half of the shortfall reflects unresolved V genes, and no reason is known for the rest. The DNA was the basis for D and trimming; V, J and clone size are from that table. Within this sample are about 130,000 clones, with about 81% of them counted one time only. In total, the top ten clones hold about a sixth of the sample.

Points the paper makes about the study in general: The amount of clinical and demographic metadata varied by source and participant and was provided uncurated.

One collaborating source in Seattle enrolled patients while the patients were actively infected and followed the patients over time throughout the course of disease. Each collaborating institution followed its own protocols to collect whole blood in K2EDTA tubes. For TCRbeta analysis, collaborators shipped samples in one of three forms: frozen whole blood, isolated PBMCs, or DNA extracted from either of those sample types. The CDR3 has 17 amino acids, counting the end cysteine and phenylalanine. Of the read, only the CDR3 DNA is kept; its 51 bases are in frame from base 1. V loses 1 base, J loses 5 bases, and the germline ends lie 19 bases apart. Reading the germline V gene gives CDR1 KGHSH and CDR2 LQKENI.

Sample: peripheral blood. The sequence derives from a man aged 25-40 years with COVID-19, enrolled during active disease. The rearrangement joined TRBV18 to TRBJ2-3, with TRBD2 tentatively as D gene (6 bases match). The CDR3: CASSPRGSRERLDTQYF. The sequenced DNA: TGTGCCAGCTCACCACGGGGCTCCCGGGAGAGGTTAGATACGCAGTATTTT. Here the CDR3 is joined to the reference TRBV18 and TRBJ2-3 genes, and the full variable domain is: NAGVMQNPRHLVRRRGQEARLRCSPMKGHSHVYWYRQLPEEGLKFMVYLQKENIIDESGMPKERFSAEFPKEGPSILRIQQVVRGDSAAYFCASSPRGSRERLDTQYFGPGTRLTVL.